This T cell receptor (beta chain) emerged from a study of Ad26.COV2.S vaccination and SARS-CoV-2 variants (dated by TCRdb to the early 2020s). Background for the entire study: The specificity and breadth of SARS-CoV-2-reactive T cell receptors after Ad26.COV2.S vaccination were assessed by TCRbeta repertoire sequencing. A total of around 32 samples were included in the TCR-sequenced set, comprising about 20 Ad26.COV2.S vaccine recipients, 5 placebo recipients and 8 SARS-CoV-2 convalescent individuals. Overall study outcomes, separate from this receptor: Comparable non-spike TCR breadth was observed between vaccine and placebo recipients, consistent with only spike being contained in the vaccine. Ad26.COV2.S recipients had higher spike-specific TCR breadth than placebo recipients (P = 0.0014). Substantial breadth of spike-specific CD8+ and CD4+ T cell responses was reported after vaccination. The authors noted that the TCR breadth and depth analyses may have underestimated total T cell responses.

This sample's time point label indicates: individuals recovered from natural SARS-CoV-2 infection. Per the germline V gene (reference sequence), MNHEY is the CDR1 and SMNVEV is the CDR2. Ends trimmed: V by 5 bases, J by 9 bases; bases unmatched to a gene: 6. Inclusive of the bounding cysteine and phenylalanine, the CDR3 is 14 residues long. The retained sequence is limited to the CDR3, 42 bases, with the frame set at the first base. The immunoSEQ Assay was the method used to sequence TCRbeta CDR3 regions. After extraction, genomic DNA underwent amplification by bias-controlled multiplex PCR, followed by high-throughput sequencing. On the authors' methods: Collapsing and filtering of sequences were performed to quantify the absolute abundance of each unique TCRbeta CDR3 region. T cell fraction was estimated by normalization of TCRbeta template counts to usable DNA, with usable DNA being measured through amplification of reference genes present in all nucleated cells. Repertoire TCRs were annotated as SARS-CoV-2-specific by exact matching of V gene, CDR3 amino acid sequence and J gene to a known reactive TCR set. The reference SARS-CoV-2 TCR set was derived from MIRA and filtered for enrichment in COVID-19-positive ImmuneCODE repertoires, a step that removed public or cross-reactive TCRs. Based on the MIRA antigens, annotated TCRs were further analysed at the level of specific ORF or position within ORF. Breadth was defined as annotated unique rearrangements over total unique productive rearrangements; depth was the summed frequency of those rearrangements. Two-sided Wilcoxon rank-sum tests were applied when comparing TCR breadth between groups. Entries here come from immuneACCESS through TCRdb and include only in-frame sequences with V and J called. Some clones fail to appear in such tables; in the studies checked, an unresolved V gene covers under half of the shortfall, and the cause of the remainder is unknown. The V and J calls and clone size come from that table; D and trimming were worked out from the DNA. For this sample the table gives around 370,000 clones, of which around 90% were detected only once. The ten top clones hold 3.9% of the sample.

Of note for this clone: No antigen is known for it. Per-base quality was not reported, and no clone a single base away is much larger than it.

The chain couples TRBV27 to TRBJ1-5, and 11 junction bases match TRBD1. This receptor was identified in a human donor who had recovered from COVID-19. The specimen was peripheral blood, collected after recovery from COVID-19. The CDR3 protein sequence reads: CASSPRTGGTPQHF. The DNA sequence is as follows: TGTGCCAGCAGTCCGCGGACAGGGGGCACGCCCCAGCATTTT.